Presented here are 3 T cell receptor beta chains from one specimen sequenced in a study of T-cell memory formation after mild COVID-19. TCRdb recomputed calls from the 5' RACE reads with MiXCR, one row per CDR3 protein. Among 400,000 to 550,000 distinct CDR3 sequences listed, around a quarter were seen once. The sample comprised PBMCs or a T cell subset sorted from them (not recorded which). The receptors stem from an adult woman who had mild COVID-19 (a few samples of this study predate the infection). Cell type and time point are not known.

This clonotype was detected only once. The rearrangement links TRBV6-6 to TRBJ1-3; 10 bases align to TRBD1. Per germline, CDR1 MNHNY and CDR2 SVGAGI (reference sequence). The CDR3 sequence is 15 residues long. Trimming at V came to 3 bases and at J to 4 bases, leaving 3 bases not matched to a gene. The CDR3 sequence is CASSYMTGGGNTIYF. The DNA for the CDR3 is TGTGCCAGCAGTTATATGACAGGGGGCGGAAACACCATATATTTT.

The chain joins TRBV6-5 to TRBJ2-3, with D possibly matching TRBD1 (5 bases). The CDR3 has 16 residues. Looked up from germline, CDR1 is MNHEY and CDR2 is SVGAGI. V was pared by 3 bases and J by 2 bases, with 15 bases between. The CDR3 DNA follows: TGTGCCAGCAGTTATTCTGGGGCGACCTTCACAGATACGCAGTATTTT. Translating it yields CASSYSGATFTDTQYF.

V usage is TRBV15 and J usage is TRBJ2-7, with D maybe TRBD1 (8 bases). This CDR3 region has 18 residues. V gave up 4 bases and J gave up 2 bases, with 24 bases separating them. Germline assignment: CDR1 LNHNV and CDR2 YYDKDF (reference sequence). Written as DNA, the CDR3 is TGTGCCACCAGCATCGAGCGTCACAGGGGGGGAAAGACCTACGAGCAGTACTTC. It is translated as CATSIERHRGGKTYEQYF.